This T cell receptor beta chain is drawn from a study of blood T cell repertoires in COVID-19. The assay was immunoSEQ multiplex PCR, and TCRdb's table has in-frame clones only and misses some. The sample contains 200,000 to 250,000 clones, around 80% of which appear only once. Germline loops: CDR1 ENHRY, CDR2 SYGVKD. The CDR3 is 15 residues long. Trimming took 10 bases from V and 7 from J; bases not matched to a gene: 14. This TCR derives from a man aged 35 to 55 who had recovered from COVID-19. This chain connects TRBV10-3 to TRBJ2-1, with TRBD1 identical over 9 bases. Material for sequencing was PBMCs or T cells enriched from blood (not recorded which). The CDR3 protein is CATLTGGAGSNEQFF. Here the CDR3 DNA reads TGTGCCACGCTCACAGGGGGCGCAGGTTCAAATGAGCAGTTCTTC.